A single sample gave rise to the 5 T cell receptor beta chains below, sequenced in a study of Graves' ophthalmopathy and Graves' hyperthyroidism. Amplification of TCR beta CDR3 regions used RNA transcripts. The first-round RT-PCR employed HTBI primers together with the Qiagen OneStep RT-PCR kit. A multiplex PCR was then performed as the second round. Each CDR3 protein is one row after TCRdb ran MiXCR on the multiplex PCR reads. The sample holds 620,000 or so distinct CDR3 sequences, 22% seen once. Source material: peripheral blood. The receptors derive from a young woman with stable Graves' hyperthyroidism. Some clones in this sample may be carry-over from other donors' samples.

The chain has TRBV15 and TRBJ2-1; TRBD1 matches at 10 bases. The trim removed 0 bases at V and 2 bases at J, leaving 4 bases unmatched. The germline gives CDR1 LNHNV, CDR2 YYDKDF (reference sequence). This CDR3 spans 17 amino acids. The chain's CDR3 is CATSREVGQGTYNEQFF. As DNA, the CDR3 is TGTGCCACCAGCAGAGAAGTGGGACAGGGGACCTACAATGAGCAGTTCTTC. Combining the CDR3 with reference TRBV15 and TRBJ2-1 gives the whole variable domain DAMVIQNPRYQVTQFGKPVTLSCSQTLNHNVMYWYQQKSSQAPKLLFHYYDKDFNNEADTPDNFQSRRPNTSFCFLDIRSPGLGDTAMYLCATSREVGQGTYNEQFFGPGTRLTVL.

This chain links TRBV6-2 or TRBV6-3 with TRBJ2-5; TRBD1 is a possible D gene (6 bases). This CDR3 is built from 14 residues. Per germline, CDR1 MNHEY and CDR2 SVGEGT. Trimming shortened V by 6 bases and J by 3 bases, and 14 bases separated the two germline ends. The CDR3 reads CASRSDRTKETQYF. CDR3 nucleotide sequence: TGTGCCAGCAGGAGCGACAGGACAAAAGAGACCCAGTACTTC.

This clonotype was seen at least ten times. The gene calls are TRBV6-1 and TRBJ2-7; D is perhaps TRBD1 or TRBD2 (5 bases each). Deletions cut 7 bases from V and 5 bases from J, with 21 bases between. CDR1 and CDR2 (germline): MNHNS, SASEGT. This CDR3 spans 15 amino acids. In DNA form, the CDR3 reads TGTGCCAGCACCCCGGGACCCTCTGAGGCGCACGAGCAGTACTTC. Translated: CASTPGPSEAHEQYF.

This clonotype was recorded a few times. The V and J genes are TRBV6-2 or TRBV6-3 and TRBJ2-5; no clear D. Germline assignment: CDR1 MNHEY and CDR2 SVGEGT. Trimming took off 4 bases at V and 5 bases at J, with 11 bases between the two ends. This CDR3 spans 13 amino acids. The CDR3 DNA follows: TGTGCCAGCAGTTCCTACCTGGGGGAGACCCAGTACTTC. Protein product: CASSSYLGETQYF.

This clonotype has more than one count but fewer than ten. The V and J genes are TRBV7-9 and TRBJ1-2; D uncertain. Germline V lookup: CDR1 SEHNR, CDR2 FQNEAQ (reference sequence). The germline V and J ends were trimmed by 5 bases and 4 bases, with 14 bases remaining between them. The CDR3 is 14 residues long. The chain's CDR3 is CASSLVGGIYGYTF. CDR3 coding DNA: TGTGCCAGCAGCCTAGTCGGAGGGATCTATGGCTACACCTTC.